A single sample gave rise to the 24 T cell receptor beta chains below, sequenced in a study of beta chain features in type 1 diabetes. Every bit of the isolated RNA underwent reverse transcription, so sequencing read expressed TCRB transcripts. Data came from immunoSEQ multiplex PCR; TCRdb stores just in-frame clones and leaves some out. The sample yields under 500,000 clones, approximately 30% seen once. Specimen: naive CD4+ T cells from blood. The receptors originated from a man between 18 and 29 years old in good health.

This clone has more than one count but fewer than ten. The V gene is TRBV29-1, the J gene TRBJ2-3; D ambiguous. The CDR3 runs to 13 residues. V lost 2 bases and J 3 bases, leaving 9 bases between the germline ends. The germline gives CDR1 SQVTM, CDR2 ANQGSEA. This chain's CDR3 is CSVETGGTDTQYF. The CDR3 region has the DNA TGCAGCGTTGAAACCGGTGGGACAGATACGCAGTATTTT.

The chain recombines TRBV9 with TRBJ2-1, with unresolved D. The CDR3 is made up of 13 amino acids. V was shortened by 1 base and J by 3 bases, with 5 bases between the two germline ends. Germline V gene data show CDR1 as SGDLS and CDR2 as YYNGEE. The CDR3 sequence: CASSVRYYNEQFF. CDR3 DNA: TGTGCCAGCAGCGTACGGTACTACAATGAGCAGTTCTTC.

This sequence joins TRBV13 and TRBJ1-2; 8 nucleotides match TRBD1. In germline, CDR1 is PRHDT, CDR2 FYEKMQ (reference sequence). Trimming removed 5 bases from V and 7 bases from J; junction bases left unmatched: 9. The CDR3 contains 14 residues. Here the CDR3 DNA reads TGTGCCAGCAGCGAAGACAGGGGAAGCGGTGGCTACACCTTC. Protein product: CASSEDRGSGGYTF.

J is TRBJ2-3 and V is TRBV10-3; D could derive from TRBD1 or TRBD2 (5 bases each). The CDR3 spans 12 residues. Germline assignment: CDR1 ENHRY and CDR2 SYGVKD. V lost 9 bases and J lost 2, with 9 bases in between. The CDR3 loop reads CAMSGTTDTQYF. Written as DNA, the CDR3 is TGTGCCATGTCCGGGACCACAGATACGCAGTATTTT.

This sequence joins TRBV29-1 and TRBJ1-5; D not resolved. The CDR3 extends over 13 amino acids. With 1 base removed from V and 10 bases from J, the gap between germline ends came to 14 bases. The germline V gene has CDR1 SQVTM and CDR2 ANQGSEA. CDR3 in amino acids: CSVEARATFPQHF. The CDR3 DNA reads TGCAGCGTTGAAGCCCGGGCCACTTTTCCCCAGCATTTT.

J is TRBJ1-2 and V is TRBV14; possible D gene TRBD1, 5 bases. The CDR3 runs 14 residues. Germline V gene data show CDR1 as SGHDN and CDR2 as FVKESK. The V end lost 0 bases, the J end lost 8 bases, and 13 bases lay between the germline ends. The CDR3 protein is CASSQDFERGGYTF. The CDR3, as DNA: TGTGCCAGCAGCCAAGATTTTGAGAGGGGCGGCTACACCTTC.

V and J are TRBV15 and TRBJ2-7, with 7 bases fitting TRBD2. The J segment lost 0 bases and the V segment lost 8 bases, leaving 1 base of the junction unmatched. The CDR3 consists of 12 residues. The germline V gene has CDR1 LNHNV and CDR2 YYDKDF (reference sequence). Written as DNA, the CDR3 is TGTGCCACCGCGGGGGACTCCTACGAGCAGTACTTC. Its translation: CATAGDSYEQYF.

The chain is built from TRBV7-2 and TRBJ2-3, with D perhaps matching TRBD2 (6 bases). CDR1 is SGHTA, CDR2 FQGNSA, per germline. The CDR3 is 16 residues long. Trimming stripped 5 bases from V and 2 bases from J, with 17 bases between. CDR3 residues: CASSRSASGFTDTQYF. DNA of the CDR3: TGTGCCAGCAGCCGGTCAGCAAGCGGGTTCACAGATACGCAGTATTTT.

The rearrangement links TRBV20-1 to TRBJ2-1, with D unresolved. The germline V and J ends were trimmed by 3 bases and 6 bases, with 6 bases remaining between them. CDR3 length: 11 residues. From germline, CDR1 is DFQATT and CDR2 SNEGSKA (reference sequence). Here the CDR3 DNA reads TGCAGTGCTAGCAATATCAATGAGCAGTTCTTC. Translating it yields CSASNINEQFF.

The gene calls are TRBV7-2 and TRBJ2-3; a possible D gene is TRBD2 (5 bases). Per the germline V gene, CDR1 is SGHTA and CDR2 is FQGNSA. CDR3 size: 12 residues. The CDR3 spells CVCSRRTDTQYF. CDR3 nucleotide sequence: TGTGTCTGTTCTCGGAGGACAGATACGCAGTATTTT.

This clone was detected a few times. V is TRBV5-4 and J is TRBJ2-1; D uncertain. CDR1 is SGHNT, CDR2 YYREEE, per germline (reference sequence). The length of the CDR3 is 15 residues. The V end lost 5 bases, the J end lost 0 bases, and 12 bases lay between the germline ends. CDR3 nucleotides: TGTGCCAGCAGTTCCTTCGAGGACTCCTACAATGAGCAGTTCTTC. It yields the protein CASSSFEDSYNEQFF. Variable domain in full (rest from reference TRBV5-4 and TRBJ2-1): ETGVTQSPTHLIKTRGQQVTLRCSSQSGHNTVSWYQQALGQGPQFIFQYYREEENGRGNFPPRFSGLQFPNYSSELNVNALELDDSALYLCASSSFEDSYNEQFFGPGTRLTVL.

The chain links TRBV5-6 to TRBJ1-2; D is possibly TRBD1 (6 bases). Trimming took off 6 bases at V and 8 bases at J, with 23 bases between the two ends. The length of the CDR3 is 15 residues. Germline CDR1 reads SGHDT; CDR2 reads YYEEEE. The DNA for the CDR3 is TGTGCCAGCACCCCGAGGGACATTCCGTCCCAAGGCTACACCTTC. This gives the protein CASTPRDIPSQGYTF.

A few counts support this clone. The V gene is TRBV30, the J gene TRBJ2-1; the match to TRBD1 covers 9 bases. Germline lookup yields CDR1 GTSNPN and CDR2 SVGIG (reference sequence). V lost 3 bases, J lost 9 bases, and 6 bases stayed unmatched. This CDR3 contains 13 residues. The CDR3 DNA reads as TGTGCCTGGAGGACGGGACAGGGCAGTGAGCAGTTCTTC. Protein sequence: CAWRTGQGSEQFF.

CDR3 in amino acids: CASSVESQGNYGYTF. As DNA, the CDR3 is TGTGCCAGCAGCGTAGAAAGCCAGGGGAACTATGGCTACACCTTC. This chain links TRBV9 with TRBJ1-2; perhaps TRBD1 as D (6 bases). Germline V lookup: CDR1 SGDLS, CDR2 YYNGEE. V lost 0 bases and J lost 2, with 11 bases in between. This CDR3 is built from 15 residues.

This chain connects TRBV7-2 to TRBJ2-2, with TRBD2 matching over 9 bases. The CDR3 length is 17 residues. Trimming at V came to 2 bases and at J to 3 bases, leaving 7 bases not matched to a gene. Germline-derived CDR1 and CDR2 are SGHTA and FQGNSA. CDR3 in DNA: TGTGCCAGCAGCTTACATAGACTAGCGGTTCACACCGGGGAGCTGTTTTTT. This encodes CASSLHRLAVHTGELFF. Drawing the rest from reference TRBV7-2 and TRBJ2-2, the complete variable domain is GAGVSQSPSNKVTEKGKDVELRCDPISGHTALYWYRQSLGQGLEFLIYFQGNSAPDKSGLPSDRFSAERTGGSVSTLTIQRTQQEDSAVYLCASSLHRLAVHTGELFFGEGSRLTVL.

The rearrangement links TRBV11-2 to TRBJ2-3, with D perhaps assigned TRBD1 or TRBD2 (5 bases each). The CDR3 sequence is 15 residues long. Germline assignment: CDR1 SGHAT and CDR2 FQNNGV. V lost 2 bases and J lost 6, with 15 bases in between. The CDR3 DNA reads TGTGCCAGCAGCTTAAGGGGAACGGGGCCGGATACGCAGTATTTT. Protein: CASSLRGTGPDTQYF.

The J gene is TRBJ2-1, the V gene TRBV10-3, with 14 bases lining up with TRBD2. CDR1 ENHRY and CDR2 SYGVKD come from the germline V gene. The junction had 3 bases not matched to a gene; V was cut back by 6 bases and J by 5 bases. The CDR3 consists of 15 residues. The CDR3: CAIRRGLAGDNEQFF. Here the CDR3 DNA reads TGTGCCATCAGGAGGGGACTAGCGGGAGACAATGAGCAGTTCTTC.

There are a few counts of this clone. The gene calls are TRBV10-3 and TRBJ2-1; the match to TRBD2 covers 7 bases. Per the germline V gene, CDR1 is ENHRY and CDR2 is SYGVKD. CDR3 length: 12 residues. V was pared by 9 bases and J by 9 bases, with 8 bases of the junction left unmatched. The CDR3 loop reads CAIGGAGIEQFF. The CDR3, as DNA: TGTGCCATAGGTGGAGCGGGGATTGAGCAGTTCTTC.

This clone appeared a few times. The rearrangement links TRBV14 to TRBJ2-1; the match to TRBD1 covers 11 bases. The germline V gene encodes CDR1 SGHDN and CDR2 FVKESK. The ends lost 4 bases at V and 8 bases at J; junction bases unmatched: 10. The CDR3 is 16 amino acids. In DNA, the CDR3 is TGTGCCAGCAGCCCGAGGTGGACAGGGGGCCTGGATGAGCAGTTCTTC. Translated, it gives CASSPRWTGGLDEQFF.

A few counts support this clone. This chain uses TRBV29-1 with TRBJ2-1; D is possibly TRBD2 (6 bases). The CDR3 totals 13 residues. The germline gives CDR1 SQVTM, CDR2 ANQGSEA. V gave up 4 bases and J gave up 6 bases, with 13 bases separating them. This chain's CDR3 is CSVGNRGTNEQFF. The CDR3 bases are TGCAGCGTTGGGAACCGGGGGACCAATGAGCAGTTCTTC.

The V gene is TRBV25-1, the J gene TRBJ2-1, with D possibly being TRBD1 or TRBD2 (5 bases each). V was clipped by 8 bases and J by 0 bases, with 11 bases between them. This CDR3 comprises 14 residues. Germline V CDR1 and CDR2: MGHDK, SYGVNS. The CDR3 loop reads CASGGGSSYNEQFF. The DNA for the CDR3 is TGTGCCAGCGGGGGTGGGAGCTCCTACAATGAGCAGTTCTTC.

This chain links TRBV5-1 with TRBJ2-3; the D is unclear. This CDR3 region has 14 residues. V lost 4 bases and J 4 bases, leaving 13 bases between the germline ends. Germline values: CDR1 SGHRS, CDR2 YFSETQ. This chain's CDR3 is CASSADQGPDTQYF. The CDR3 DNA sequence: TGCGCCAGCAGCGCCGATCAAGGGCCAGATACGCAGTATTTT. The full variable domain, in which reference TRBV5-1 and TRBJ2-3 provide the parts outside the CDR3, is KAGVTQTPRYLIKTRGQQVTLSCSPISGHRSVSWYQQTPGQGLQFLFEYFSETQRNKGNFPGRFSGRQFSNSRSEMNVSTLELGDSALYLCASSADQGPDTQYFGPGTRLTVL.

This clone was counted between two and nine times. V gene TRBV9 combines with J gene TRBJ2-1, with D possibly being TRBD2 (6 bases). CDR3 size: 15 residues. Germline V gives CDR1 SGDLS, CDR2 YYNGEE. V lost 0 bases and J 10 bases, leaving 17 bases between the germline ends. CDR3 DNA sequence: TGTGCCAGCAGCGTAGTTGCGGGGCCCTCGGGAGAGCAGTTCTTC. Residues: CASSVVAGPSGEQFF.

The sample holds a few counts of this clone. The chain couples TRBV2 to TRBJ1-1; D gene ambiguous. Deletions cut 6 bases from V and 10 bases from J, with 12 bases between. CDR1 SNHLY and CDR2 FYNNEI come from the germline V gene. This CDR3 is built from 11 residues. The CDR3 reads CASRQWDRAFF. Written as DNA, the CDR3 is TGTGCCAGCAGGCAGTGGGATAGAGCTTTCTTT.